A single T cell receptor (beta chain) is shown here with its context. This specimen belongs to a study of blood T cell repertoires in COVID-19. Overall study: Donors in the United States, Italy and Spain gave samples during acute or convalescent COVID-19. T cells, B-cell-depleted T cells, or PBMCs provided the cDNA or gDNA that served as material.

Original methodology: For nucleated cells, counts were estimated from reference gene primer amplification. TCRdb's copy holds only in-frame clones and misses some; the assay was immunoSEQ multiplex PCR. V and J calls and clone size are as listed in that table; D and trimming were resolved from the DNA. The sample has 70,000 or so clones, roughly 91% seen once; the top ten hold around 0.6%. After removal of 10 bases from V and 7 bases from J, the junction contained 14 bases not matched to a gene. CDR1 and CDR2 (germline): MDHEN, SYDVKM. This CDR3 comprises 14 residues. The sample comprised peripheral blood. V gene TRBV28 combines with J gene TRBJ1-2; 8 nucleotides agree with TRBD1. The sequence was obtained from a man aged 60 to 69 with acute or convalescent COVID-19. This CDR3 is CAIHYKDRVGGYTF. The CDR3 DNA follows: TGTGCCATACACTACAAGGACAGGGTGGGTGGCTACACCTTC.